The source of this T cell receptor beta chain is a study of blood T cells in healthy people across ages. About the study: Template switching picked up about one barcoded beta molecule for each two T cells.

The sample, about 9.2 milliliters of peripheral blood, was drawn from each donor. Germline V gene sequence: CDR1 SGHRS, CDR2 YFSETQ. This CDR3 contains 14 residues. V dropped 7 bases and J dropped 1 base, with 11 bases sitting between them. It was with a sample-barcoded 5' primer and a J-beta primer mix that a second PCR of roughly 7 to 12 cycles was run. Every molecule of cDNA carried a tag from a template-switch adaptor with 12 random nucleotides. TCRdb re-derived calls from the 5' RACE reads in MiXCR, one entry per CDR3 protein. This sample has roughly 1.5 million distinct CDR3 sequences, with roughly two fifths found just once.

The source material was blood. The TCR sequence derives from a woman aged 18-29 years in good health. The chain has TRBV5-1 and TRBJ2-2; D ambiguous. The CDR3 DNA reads TGCGCCAGCTCCGTAACGGAGAACACCGGGGAGCTGTTTTTT. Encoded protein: CASSVTENTGELFF. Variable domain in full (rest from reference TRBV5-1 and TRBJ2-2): KAGVTQTPRYLIKTRGQQVTLSCSPISGHRSVSWYQQTPGQGLQFLFEYFSETQRNKGNFPGRFSGRQFSNSRSEMNVSTLELGDSALYLCASSVTENTGELFFGEGSRLTVL.